The 31 T cell receptor beta chains below all came from one sample that was sequenced in a study of cytomegalovirus exposure and HLA in healthy donors (dated by TCRdb to about 2017). The library relied on the immunoSEQ multiplex PCR assay. For the multiplex PCR, a mixture combining 60 forward primers for TCR Vbeta segments and 13 reverse primers for TCR Jbeta segments was used. TCRdb obtained this table from immuneACCESS and retained in-frame rearrangements with V and J assigned. These tables miss some clones; where compared with another copy, unresolved V genes account for less than half of the shortfall, and the remainder is unexplained. This sample is represented by roughly 230,000 clones; approximately 81% of them were singletons. Jointly, the top ten make up 0.2% to 0.25% of the sample. Material: PBMCs. These receptors came from a girl aged 2-10 years in good health and CMV-seronegative.

The chain is built from TRBV11-3 and TRBJ2-1; 11 bases align to TRBD2. Germline CDR1 SGHNT, CDR2 YENEEA. The CDR3 spans 15 residues. J lost 3 bases, V lost 3 bases, and 1 base had no gene match. The CDR3 loop reads CASSFGTSGYNEQFF. The CDR3 nucleotides are TGTGCCAGCAGCTTTGGGACTAGCGGCTACAATGAGCAGTTCTTC. The variable domain in full, with the rest retrieved from reference TRBV11-3 and TRBJ2-1, is EAGVVQSPRYKIIEKKQPVAFWCNPISGHNTLYWYLQNLGQGPELLIRYENEEAVDDSQLPKDRFSAERLKGVDSTLKIQPAELGDSAVYLCASSFGTSGYNEQFFGPGTRLTVL.

The V gene is TRBV19, the J gene TRBJ1-6; D is perhaps TRBD1 (5 bases). The CDR3 contains 15 residues. V lost 5 bases and J 5 bases, leaving 13 bases between the germline ends. Looked up from germline, CDR1 is LNHDA and CDR2 is SQIVND (reference sequence). CDR3 amino acids: CASSPLDRDNSPLHF. The CDR3 DNA sequence: TGTGCCAGTAGTCCATTAGACAGAGATAATTCACCCCTCCACTTT. Full variable domain (remainder filled in from reference TRBV19 and TRBJ1-6): DGGITQSPKYLFRKEGQNVTLSCEQNLNHDAMYWYRQDPGQGLRLIYYSQIVNDFQKGDIAEGYSVSREKKESFPLTVTSAQKNPTAFYLCASSPLDRDNSPLHFGNGTRLTVT.

The chain links TRBV30 to TRBJ1-2; D is undetermined. CDR1 GTSNPN and CDR2 SVGIG come from the germline V gene (reference sequence). The V and J ends lost 2 bases and 4 bases respectively, with 11 bases between them. This CDR3 region has 13 residues. The CDR3 DNA follows: TGTGCCTGGAGTCGGCGGGGAGCCTATGGCTACACCTTC. It specifies CAWSRRGAYGYTF.

The chain joins TRBV6-1 to TRBJ1-2; 9 positions match TRBD1. The CDR3 extends over 15 amino acids. CDR1 MNHNS and CDR2 SASEGT come from the germline V gene. Trimming removed 4 bases from V and 4 bases from J; junction bases left unmatched: 7. The CDR3 DNA sequence: TGTGCCAGCAGTGTCGGGACAGGGTGGGGCTATGGCTACACCTTC. Translating gives CASSVGTGWGYGYTF.

In its sample, this clone was seen a few times. The chain links TRBV5-5 to TRBJ1-1, with D possibly being TRBD1 (6 bases). From germline, CDR1 is SGHKS and CDR2 YYEKEE (reference sequence). The germline V and J ends were trimmed by 5 bases and 0 bases, with 8 bases remaining between them. The CDR3 length is 13 residues. CDR3: CASRTGLNTEAFF. CDR3 nucleotides: TGTGCCAGCAGGACAGGATTGAACACTGAAGCTTTCTTT.

The rearrangement links TRBV10-3 to TRBJ1-2, with D unclear. Germline V lookup: CDR1 ENHRY, CDR2 SYGVKD. V was shortened by 0 bases and J by 4 bases, with 12 bases between the two germline ends. This CDR3 spans 15 amino acids. The CDR3 DNA reads TGTGCCATCAGTGAGTCGGGGTGGGGAGGCTATGGCTACACCTTC. It encodes CAISESGWGGYGYTF.

The gene calls are TRBV2 and TRBJ1-2; weak D call: TRBD1 (6 bases). Trimming took 10 bases from V and 6 from J, leaving 18 bases between them. Germline-derived CDR1 and CDR2 are SNHLY and FYNNEI. This CDR3 contains 13 residues. CDR3 nucleotides: TGTGCCACCACGGTGATTGGGGGCGATGGCTACACCTTC. Protein: CATTVIGGDGYTF.

The rearrangement uses TRBV5-4 and TRBJ2-7, with a tentative D call TRBD2 (5 bases). The CDR3 extends over 16 amino acids. CDR1 and CDR2 from the germline V gene are SGHNT and YYREEE (reference sequence). V was pared by 0 bases and J by 5 bases, with 18 bases between. The CDR3 here is CASSLANLGVANEQYF. In DNA, the CDR3 is TGTGCCAGCAGCTTGGCAAACCTCGGGGTTGCCAACGAGCAGTACTTC.

The chain links TRBV6-5 to TRBJ1-4, with D perhaps TRBD1 (5 bases). Germline CDR1 reads MNHEY; CDR2 reads SVGAGI. The CDR3 loop spans 15 amino acids. The V gene lost 4 bases and the J gene lost 9 bases, with 18 bases spanning the gap. The CDR3 DNA reads as TGTGCCAGCAGTTCGGCTTTGGGGGGGTGGCAAAAACTGTTTTTT. It encodes CASSSALGGWQKLFF.

The chain is built from TRBV4-1 and TRBJ1-6, with unresolved D. Trimming removed 0 bases from V and 8 bases from J, with 20 bases in between. The CDR3 is 18 residues long. Germline V gene sequence: CDR1 MGHRA, CDR2 YSYEKL. The CDR3, as DNA: TGCGCCAGCAGCCAAGATCTACGGTGGAGACTTGAGGATTCACCCCTCCACTTT. This sequence encodes CASSQDLRWRLEDSPLHF.

The chain carries TRBV4-1 and TRBJ2-2; D is possibly TRBD1 (6 bases). The germline V and J ends were trimmed by 3 bases and 5 bases, with 19 bases remaining between them. This CDR3 has 17 residues. The germline CDR1 and CDR2 sequences are MGHRA and YSYEKL. DNA for the CDR3: TGCGCCAGCAGCCAGCCCTACACGACAGGTTCTACCGGGGAGCTGTTTTTT. It codes for CASSQPYTTGSTGELFF.

The chain is built from TRBV6-5 and TRBJ2-5; TRBD1 might be the D (6 bases). In germline, CDR1 is MNHEY, CDR2 SVGAGI. There are 11 residues in the CDR3. V lost 8 bases to trimming and J lost 6 bases, with 10 bases between them. DNA for the CDR3: TGTGCCAGCCGACAGGAAAAGACCCAGTACTTC. Amino acid sequence: CASRQEKTQYF.

In the case of this clone: One junction end disagrees with the germline gene, perhaps due to a read error. The chain is built from TRBV15 and TRBJ2-1, with 7 bases that match TRBD1. The CDR3 loop spans 15 amino acids. Germline V gene lookup returns CDR1 LNHNV and CDR2 YYDKDF (reference sequence). CDR3 sequence (DNA): TGTGCCACCAGCAGAGAGGAAGGGGGCCCTCCTGAGCAGCTCTTC. It encodes CATSREEGGPPEQLF.

The chain carries TRBV4-2 and TRBJ2-5; 8 bases align to TRBD2. The CDR3 is made up of 16 amino acids. The germline gives CDR1 LGHNA, CDR2 YNFKEQ. Germline trimming cut 0 bases from V and 2 bases from J; bases unmatched to any gene: 5. CDR3 residues: CASSQDSSGGQETQYF. CDR3 bases: TGTGCCAGCAGCCAAGATAGCAGCGGGGGTCAAGAGACCCAGTACTTC.

The J gene is TRBJ1-3, the V gene TRBV6-5; D not certain. Per the germline V gene, CDR1 is MNHEY and CDR2 is SVGAGI. The CDR3 has 14 amino acids. V shed 5 bases and J shed 3 bases, with 11 bases lying between them. The CDR3 loop is CASSDRHSGNTIYF. The CDR3 DNA follows: TGTGCCAGCAGTGACCGGCACAGTGGAAACACCATATATTTT.

This chain connects TRBV6-5 to TRBJ1-2; D perhaps matches TRBD1 (6 bases). The CDR3 extends over 14 amino acids. Trimming took 6 bases from V and 1 from J, leaving 12 bases between them. From germline, CDR1 is MNHEY and CDR2 SVGAGI. CDR3: CASRDSYLNYGYTF. For the CDR3, the DNA is TGTGCCAGCAGGGACAGTTACCTTAACTATGGCTACACCTTC.

The V call is TRBV11-2, the J call TRBJ2-1; TRBD2 is a possible D gene (5 bases). Trimming took 8 bases from V and 6 from J, leaving 14 bases between them. There are 13 residues in the CDR3. Germline CDR1 reads SGHAT; CDR2 reads FQNNGV. CDR3: CASRLSSGNEQFF. In DNA form, the CDR3 reads TGTGCCAGCCGACTAAGTAGTGGCAATGAGCAGTTCTTC.

V is TRBV5-1 and J is TRBJ2-1, with 9 nucleotides matching TRBD2. V dropped 4 bases and J dropped 3; count of bases not matched to a gene: 8. This CDR3 contains 16 residues. The germline gives CDR1 SGHRS, CDR2 YFSETQ. DNA for the CDR3: TGCGCCAGCAGCGGCGGGGGGGCAGTTCGCTACAATGAGCAGTTCTTC. Residues: CASSGGGAVRYNEQFF.

This clone has just a few counts. The V call is TRBV2, the J call TRBJ1-4; D uncertain. In germline, CDR1 is SNHLY, CDR2 FYNNEI. Trimming cost V 1 base and J 8 bases, with 2 bases left between them. The CDR3 covers 11 residues. CDR3 residues: CASSEVEKLFF. CDR3 coding DNA: TGTGCCAGCAGTGAAGTAGAAAAACTGTTTTTT.

The chain has TRBV27 and TRBJ1-5, with 8 bases matching TRBD1. Germline V gene lookup returns CDR1 MNHEY and CDR2 SMNVEV (reference sequence). After removal of 3 bases from V and 4 bases from J, the junction contained 5 bases not matched to a gene. This CDR3 has 15 residues. CDR3 in DNA: TGTGCCAGCAGTTTGGACAGGGCGTTAAATCAGCCCCAGCATTTT. It is translated as CASSLDRALNQPQHF.

The chain carries TRBV6-1 and TRBJ1-5; 7 bases align to TRBD1. V gave up 3 bases and J gave up 5 bases; unmatched junction bases: 7. This CDR3 is 15 amino acids long. Germline V lookup: CDR1 MNHNS, CDR2 SASEGT. CDR3 loop: CASSDPRQGDQPQHF. CDR3 DNA: TGTGCCAGCAGTGACCCGCGGCAGGGGGATCAGCCCCAGCATTTT.

The gene calls are TRBV19 and TRBJ2-7; 14 bases map to TRBD2. V was pared by 5 bases and J by 12 bases, with 9 bases of the junction left unmatched. The CDR3 has 14 residues. Germline CDR1 LNHDA, CDR2 SQIVND (reference sequence). CDR3 nucleotides: TGTGCCAGTAGTCCGCAAGGGACTAGCGGGAGTGTGTACTTC. It codes for CASSPQGTSGSVYF.

This chain uses TRBV19 with TRBJ2-1, with D maybe TRBD2 (5 bases). V was shortened by 5 bases and J by 4 bases, with 24 bases between the two germline ends. CDR1 is LNHDA, CDR2 SQIVND, per germline (reference sequence). The CDR3 sequence is 18 residues long. Here the CDR3 reads CASSVADGRYGVYNEQFF. CDR3 sequence (DNA): TGTGCCAGTAGTGTCGCGGACGGGCGCTACGGGGTGTACAATGAGCAGTTCTTC.

The chain combines TRBV11-3 with TRBJ1-5; TRBD1 agrees at 9 bases. Germline V gene sequence: CDR1 SGHNT, CDR2 YENEEA. CDR3 length equals 16 residues. The trim removed 2 bases at V and 5 bases at J, leaving 7 bases unmatched. This CDR3 reads CASSLCVGDRDQPQHF. For the CDR3, the DNA is TGTGCCAGCAGCTTATGCGTTGGGGACAGGGATCAGCCCCAGCATTTT.

The chain combines TRBV19 with TRBJ2-2, with 10 bases matching TRBD1. After removal of 8 bases from V and 3 bases from J, the junction contained 3 bases not matched to a gene. Germline-derived CDR1 and CDR2 are LNHDA and SQIVND (reference sequence). CDR3 size: 14 residues. For the CDR3, the DNA is TGTGCCAGTGCCGGGACAGGGGACACCGGGGAGCTGTTTTTT. Its translation: CASAGTGDTGELFF.

The chain has TRBV19 and TRBJ1-4, with D tentatively TRBD1 (6 bases). Germline CDR1 is LNHDA and CDR2 is SQIVND (reference sequence). V was pared by 0 bases and J by 8 bases, with 13 bases between. The CDR3 totals 15 residues. CDR3 loop: CASSIDWTASEKLFF. The CDR3, as DNA: TGTGCCAGTAGTATAGACTGGACAGCCTCAGAAAAACTGTTTTTT.

The chain recombines TRBV7-6 with TRBJ2-3; tentative D call: TRBD2 (6 bases). CDR3 length: 15 residues. CDR1 is SGHVS, CDR2 FNYEAQ, per germline. With 6 bases removed from V and 0 bases from J, the gap between germline ends came to 13 bases. The DNA of the CDR3 is TGTGCCAGCAGTAAAGGGAGGATTAGCACAGATACGCAGTATTTT. Encoded protein: CASSKGRISTDTQYF.

V and J are TRBV5-1 and TRBJ1-4; TRBD1 is a possible D gene (5 bases). The CDR3 consists of 15 residues. CDR1 and CDR2 (germline): SGHRS, YFSETQ. With 3 bases removed from V and 6 bases from J, the gap between germline ends came to 15 bases. The CDR3 spells CASSWGGVIDEKLFF. The CDR3 region has the DNA TGCGCCAGCAGCTGGGGGGGGGTGATCGATGAAAAACTGTTTTTT.

The chain has TRBV27 and TRBJ2-2; TRBD2 matches 12 bases. Trimming at V came to 6 bases and at J to 6 bases, leaving 11 bases not matched to a gene. The length of the CDR3 is 17 residues. Germline V lookup: CDR1 MNHEY, CDR2 SMNVEV (reference sequence). DNA of the CDR3: TGTGCCAGCAGCCGCGCCCCTAGCGGGGGGGCAGCCGGGGAGCTGTTTTTT. Protein product: CASSRAPSGGAAGELFF.

The chain has TRBV25-1 and TRBJ2-7; D perhaps matches TRBD2 (6 bases). The ends were cut back, 6 bases at V and 1 base at J, with 16 bases in the middle. CDR1 is MGHDK, CDR2 SYGVNS, per germline. The CDR3 totals 15 residues. This CDR3 reads CASSLGAGTSYEQYF. The CDR3 DNA reads as TGTGCCAGCAGCCTAGGTGCGGGAACGTCCTACGAGCAGTACTTC.

This clone was found once. The chain links TRBV11-2 to TRBJ2-5; 7 bases fit TRBD2. J was trimmed by 5 bases and V by 6 bases; bases with no gene match: 6. CDR3 length: 13 residues. Looked up from germline, CDR1 is SGHAT and CDR2 is FQNNGV. CDR3 loop: CASSRTSRETQYF. CDR3 sequence (DNA): TGTGCCAGCAGTCGGACTAGTCGGGAGACCCAGTACTTC.